This T cell receptor beta chain is drawn from a study of blood T cell repertoires in COVID-19. Study information: There were acute and convalescent COVID-19 samples, and they came from the United States, Italy and Spain. From T cells, B-cell-depleted T cells, or PBMCs came the material, which was cDNA or gDNA.

Authors' data handling: Reference gene primers were amplified, and this amplification served to estimate nucleated cell counts. TCRdb's table, derived via immunoSEQ multiplex PCR, lists solely in-frame clones and lacks some. V and J calls and clone size are those listed in that table; D and trimming were worked out from the DNA. The table shows some 110,000 clones, with 82% occurring only once. V was pared by 6 bases and J by 4 bases, with 20 bases between. This CDR3 has 16 amino acids. Germline loops: CDR1 MNHEY, CDR2 SVGEGT. The sample holds a few counts of this clone. The receptor's source is a woman aged 70-85 years with acute or convalescent COVID-19. The sequenced sample consisted of peripheral blood. The gene calls are TRBV6-2 or TRBV6-3 and TRBJ2-3; D is unclear. The CDR3 loop reads CASSPLEREVADTQYF. CDR3 DNA: TGTGCCAGCAGCCCCCTGGAGCGAGAAGTGGCAGATACGCAGTATTTT.